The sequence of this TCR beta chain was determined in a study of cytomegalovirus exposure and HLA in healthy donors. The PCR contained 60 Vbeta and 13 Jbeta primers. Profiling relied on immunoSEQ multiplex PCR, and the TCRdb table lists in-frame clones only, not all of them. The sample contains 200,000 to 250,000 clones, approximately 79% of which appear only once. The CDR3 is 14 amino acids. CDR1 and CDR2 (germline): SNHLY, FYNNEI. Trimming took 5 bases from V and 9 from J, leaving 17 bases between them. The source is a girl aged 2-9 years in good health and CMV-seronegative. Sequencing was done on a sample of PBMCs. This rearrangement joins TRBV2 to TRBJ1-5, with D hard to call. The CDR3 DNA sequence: TGTGCCAGCAGTCTCCGACAAGACCCTACGCCCCAGCATTTT. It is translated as CASSLRQDPTPQHF.